This TCR beta chain was recorded in a study of T cell responses to AZD1222 COVID-19 vaccine. The length of the CDR3 is 16 residues. With 1 base removed from V and 0 bases from J, the gap between germline ends came to 10 bases. The germline V gene encodes CDR1 SGHVS and CDR2 FQNEAQ. Profiled with immunoSEQ multiplex PCR; TCRdb holds only in-frame clones, not every one. The data contain about 69,000 clones, 83% of them singletons. Whole-study results and caveats: Reportedly, nearly half the spike-specific TCRs target unmutated variant regions.

With regard to this clone: Its target is unknown.

The input for sequencing was peripheral blood, taken 28 days after the second AZD1222 dose. This sequence originates from an adult who received the AZD1222 COVID-19 vaccine. The rearrangement links TRBV7-8 to TRBJ1-3; D gene uncertain. The CDR3 reads CASSLGRSLSGNTIYF. Here the CDR3 DNA reads TGTGCCAGCAGCTTAGGCAGATCACTCTCTGGAAACACCATATATTTT. Full variable domain (missing parts from reference TRBV7-8 and TRBJ1-3): GAGVSQSPRYKVAKRGQDVALRCDPISGHVSLFWYQQALGQGPEFLTYFQNEAQLDKSGLPSDRFFAERPEGSVSTLKIQRTQQEDSAVYLCASSLGRSLSGNTIYFGEGSWLTVV.